The rows below give T cell receptor beta chains drawn from one sample of a study of chemoradiotherapy in HPV16-positive cancers. Produced via immunoSEQ multiplex PCR; TCRdb's table is partial and in-frame only. Of about 7,000 clones listed, over 60% are singletons. Sampling was carried out from a patient who underwent chemoradiotherapy. The receptors were sampled from a human donor with HPV-associated anogenital cancer. Both conserved end residues are part of each CDR3. Each record gives: clone size, D gene, V gene, J gene, CDR3 protein, CDR3 DNA. The D gene is left open where the match is weak. The listing skips clone size in some rows; elsewhere it reads once, few, many or a size class.

clone size: NA; D gene: NA; V gene: TRBV28; J gene: TRBJ1-2; CDR3 protein: CASSTGSGRYYGYTF; CDR3 DNA: TGTGCCAGCAGTACGGGATCGGGGAGATACTATGGCTACACCTTC
clone size: NA; D gene: NA; V gene: TRBV9; J gene: TRBJ1-6; CDR3 protein: CASSASLGNSPLHF; CDR3 DNA: TGTGCCAGCAGCGCCTCTTTGGGAAATTCACCCCTCCACTTT
clone size: once; D gene: NA; V gene: TRBV23-1; J gene: TRBJ1-1; CDR3 protein: CASSQSRAGTEAFF; CDR3 DNA: TGCGCCAGCAGTCAATCTCGGGCTGGTACTGAAGCTTTCTTT
clone size: NA; D gene: NA; V gene: TRBV5-8; J gene: TRBJ2-2; CDR3 protein: CASSPRGMTGELFF; CDR3 DNA: TGTGCCAGCAGCCCCCGGGGGATGACCGGGGAGCTGTTTTTT
clone size: NA; D gene: TRBD1; V gene: TRBV19; J gene: TRBJ1-1; CDR3 protein: CASSKTVGQGAGLAEAFF; CDR3 DNA: TGTGCCAGTAGCAAAACCGTGGGACAGGGGGCTGGGTTGGCTGAAGCTTTCTTT
clone size: NA; D gene: NA; V gene: TRBV21-1; J gene: TRBJ2-7; CDR3 protein: CASGKNYEQYF; CDR3 DNA: TGTGCCAGCGGAAAAAACTACGAGCAGTACTTC
clone size: NA; D gene: NA; V gene: TRBV6-1; J gene: TRBJ1-6; CDR3 protein: CASWGLNSPLHF; CDR3 DNA: TGTGCCAGCTGGGGGCTCAATTCACCCCTCCACTTT
clone size: NA; D gene: NA; V gene: TRBV28; J gene: TRBJ2-6; CDR3 protein: CASSPTGVGANVLTF; CDR3 DNA: TGTGCCAGCTCCCCCACGGGGGTAGGGGCCAACGTCCTGACTTTC
clone size: NA; D gene: NA; V gene: TRBV15; J gene: TRBJ1-3; CDR3 protein: CATSRDVFAATESGNTIYF; CDR3 DNA: TGTGCCACCAGCAGAGATGTTTTTGCTGCGACCGAGTCTGGAAACACCATATATTTT
clone size: NA; D gene: NA; V gene: TRBV7-8; J gene: TRBJ1-1; CDR3 protein: CASSLGWQSMNTEAFF; CDR3 DNA: TGTGCCAGCAGCTTAGGATGGCAGAGCATGAACACTGAAGCTTTCTTT
clone size: NA; D gene: NA; V gene: TRBV2; J gene: TRBJ2-3; CDR3 protein: CALKGGGRDTQYF; CDR3 DNA: TGTGCTTTGAAGGGGGGGGGCCGAGATACGCAGTATTTT
clone size: NA; D gene: TRBD2; V gene: TRBV14; J gene: TRBJ2-7; CDR3 protein: CASSQVRLAGAGEQYF; CDR3 DNA: TGTGCCAGCAGCCAAGTACGACTAGCGGGAGCGGGGGAGCAGTACTTC
clone size: NA; D gene: NA; V gene: TRBV20-1; J gene: TRBJ2-7; CDR3 protein: CSARDYPGEYF; CDR3 DNA: TGCAGTGCTAGAGATTATCCGGGAGAGTACTTC
clone size: once; D gene: TRBD1; V gene: TRBV5-1; J gene: TRBJ1-2; CDR3 protein: CASSIGQGAKNGYTF; CDR3 DNA: TGCGCCAGCAGCATCGGACAGGGGGCGAAGAATGGCTACACCTTC
clone size: NA; D gene: TRBD2; V gene: TRBV28; J gene: TRBJ2-2; CDR3 protein: CASSLGTSGGTGELFF; CDR3 DNA: TGTGCCAGCAGTTTAGGGACTAGCGGGGGCACCGGGGAGCTGTTTTTT
clone size: NA; D gene: NA; V gene: TRBV5-8; J gene: TRBJ2-7; CDR3 protein: CASSLDRYEQYF; CDR3 DNA: TGTGCCAGCAGCTTGGACCGGTACGAGCAGTACTTC
clone size: NA; D gene: TRBD1; V gene: TRBV14; J gene: TRBJ1-1; CDR3 protein: CASSVQGGVTEAFF; CDR3 DNA: TGTGCCAGCAGCGTACAGGGGGGGGTCACTGAAGCTTTCTTT
clone size: NA; D gene: NA; V gene: TRBV1; J gene: TRBJ1-2; CDR3 protein: CTSSIAVVRKTYGYTF; CDR3 DNA: TGCACCAGCAGCATAGCTGTTGTGCGAAAGACCTATGGCTACACCTTC
clone size: few; D gene: NA; V gene: TRBV6-1; J gene: TRBJ1-6; CDR3 protein: CASSEFGSPLHF; CDR3 DNA: TGTGCCAGCAGTGAATTTGGATCACCCCTCCACTTT
clone size: NA; D gene: NA; V gene: TRBV7-8; J gene: TRBJ2-7; CDR3 protein: CASSLGPGFAYEQYF; CDR3 DNA: TGTGCCAGCAGCTTAGGCCCTGGCTTCGCCTACGAGCAGTACTTC
clone size: few; D gene: NA; V gene: TRBV28; J gene: TRBJ1-5; CDR3 protein: CASSSNRNNQPQHF; CDR3 DNA: TGTGCCAGCAGTTCGAACCGAAACAATCAGCCCCAGCATTTT
clone size: NA; D gene: NA; V gene: TRBV27; J gene: TRBJ2-1; CDR3 protein: CASSLGGISYNEQFF; CDR3 DNA: TGTGCCAGCAGCCTCGGAGGGATCTCCTACAATGAGCAGTTCTTC
clone size: NA; D gene: NA; V gene: TRBV6-5; J gene: TRBJ1-2; CDR3 protein: CASRDPGDYGYTF; CDR3 DNA: TGTGCCAGTAGGGACCCTGGGGACTATGGCTACACCTTC
clone size: NA; D gene: TRBD1; V gene: TRBV7-2; J gene: TRBJ2-7; CDR3 protein: CASSSIQGNEQYF; CDR3 DNA: TGTGCCAGCAGCTCCATACAGGGGAACGAGCAGTACTTC
clone size: NA; D gene: TRBD1; V gene: TRBV28; J gene: TRBJ1-1; CDR3 protein: CASSQGQATLGTEAFF; CDR3 DNA: TGTGCCAGCAGTCAGGGACAGGCTACCTTAGGGACTGAAGCTTTCTTT
clone size: NA; D gene: TRBD1; V gene: TRBV5-4; J gene: TRBJ1-1; CDR3 protein: CASSWGTGAMNTEAFF; CDR3 DNA: TGTGCCAGCAGCTGGGGGACAGGGGCTATGAACACTGAAGCTTTCTTT
clone size: NA; D gene: NA; V gene: TRBV6-5; J gene: TRBJ1-5; CDR3 protein: CASSYSRPVNQPQHF; CDR3 DNA: TGTGCCAGCAGTTACTCGAGGCCAGTCAATCAGCCCCAGCATTTT
clone size: NA; D gene: TRBD1; V gene: TRBV15; J gene: TRBJ1-4; CDR3 protein: CATSRFGTGVGNEKLFF; CDR3 DNA: TGTGCCACCAGCAGATTTGGGACAGGGGTTGGTAATGAAAAACTGTTTTTT
clone size: once; D gene: NA; V gene: TRBV27; J gene: TRBJ2-7; CDR3 protein: CASSLRSSSGAYEQYF; CDR3 DNA: TGTGCCAGCAGTTTACGGTCTAGTAGTGGCGCCTACGAGCAGTACTTC
clone size: NA; D gene: NA; V gene: TRBV5-1; J gene: TRBJ1-4; CDR3 protein: CASSLGQRSSTNEKLFF; CDR3 DNA: TGCGCCAGCAGCTTGGGGCAGCGAAGTTCAACTAATGAAAAACTGTTTTTT
clone size: few; D gene: NA; V gene: TRBV11-2; J gene: TRBJ2-7; CDR3 protein: CASSLGVGIANAQYF; CDR3 DNA: TGTGCCAGCAGCTTAGGTGTCGGAATCGCTAACGCGCAGTACTTC
clone size: NA; D gene: NA; V gene: TRBV5-1; J gene: TRBJ2-3; CDR3 protein: CASSLASTQRSDTQYF; CDR3 DNA: TGCGCCAGCAGCTTAGCTTCAACACAGCGCTCAGATACGCAGTATTTT
clone size: NA; D gene: NA; V gene: TRBV6-1; J gene: TRBJ1-4; CDR3 protein: CASSEASNGEKLFF; CDR3 DNA: TGTGCCAGCAGTGAAGCGAGTAATGGCGAAAAACTGTTTTTT
clone size: NA; D gene: NA; V gene: TRBV10-1; J gene: TRBJ2-3; CDR3 protein: CASSDRTTDTQYF; CDR3 DNA: TGCGCCAGCAGTGACAGGACCACAGATACGCAGTATTTT
clone size: NA; D gene: NA; V gene: TRBV5-4; J gene: TRBJ1-2; CDR3 protein: CASSGWLQGDGYTF; CDR3 DNA: TGTGCCAGCAGCGGCTGGCTCCAGGGAGATGGCTACACCTTC
clone size: NA; D gene: NA; V gene: TRBV11-3; J gene: TRBJ2-7; CDR3 protein: CASAGTNYEQYF; CDR3 DNA: TGTGCCAGTGCCGGGACAAACTACGAGCAGTACTTC
clone size: once; D gene: TRBD1; V gene: TRBV5-1; J gene: TRBJ1-2; CDR3 protein: CASSLRTGSGGYTF; CDR3 DNA: TGCGCCAGCAGCTTGAGGACAGGGAGTGGGGGCTACACCTTC
clone size: NA; D gene: NA; V gene: TRBV5-5; J gene: TRBJ2-1; CDR3 protein: CASSFVDFSYNEQFF; CDR3 DNA: TGTGCCAGCAGCTTCGTGGACTTTTCCTACAATGAGCAGTTCTTC
clone size: NA; D gene: NA; V gene: TRBV30; J gene: TRBJ2-7; CDR3 protein: CAWSVLGMGEQYF; CDR3 DNA: TGTGCCTGGAGTGTACTGGGAATGGGCGAGCAGTACTTC
clone size: NA; D gene: TRBD1; V gene: TRBV28; J gene: TRBJ1-2; CDR3 protein: CASRPPAGQGNYGYTF; CDR3 DNA: TGTGCCAGCAGACCCCCCGCGGGACAGGGTAACTATGGCTACACCTTC
clone size: NA; D gene: TRBD1; V gene: TRBV6-1; J gene: TRBJ2-7; CDR3 protein: CASIRQGASYEQYF; CDR3 DNA: TGTGCCAGCATTAGACAGGGGGCTTCCTACGAGCAGTACTTC